The 31 T cell receptor beta chains given below trace back to one sample, sequenced in a study of spatial heterogeneity in lung cancer. MiXCR, run by TCRdb on the 5' RACE reads, gives a single entry per CDR3 protein. Of tens of thousands of distinct CDR3 sequences in the sample, 13% were seen once. Stated time point: sample taken at primary tumor resection. Whole RNA, which was extracted from tumor, nontumor lung tissue or frozen PBMC, was sequenced without any cell sorting. The source was PBMCs, collected at surgery. The source is a male donor with early-stage non-small cell lung cancer.

In its sample, this clonotype was seen a few times. J is TRBJ1-6 and V is TRBV6-5; 8 nucleotides line up with TRBD1. CDR1 and CDR2 from the germline V gene are MNHEY and SVGAGI. The ends lost 8 bases at V and 4 bases at J; junction bases unmatched: 10. The CDR3 runs to 16 residues. The CDR3 loop is CASGGQGHKYNSPLHF. DNA of the CDR3: TGTGCCAGCGGTGGACAGGGTCACAAGTATAATTCACCCCTCCACTTT.

In its sample, this clonotype was seen many times. This chain uses TRBV29-1 with TRBJ1-4; unclear D gene. V was pared by 6 bases and J by 8 bases, with 19 bases between. The CDR3 extends over 14 amino acids. The germline gives CDR1 SQVTM, CDR2 ANQGSEA. CDR3: CSVEILDLGEKLFF. The CDR3 DNA reads as TGCAGCGTGGAAATACTTGACCTGGGGGAAAAACTGTTTTTT. The whole variable domain, filled in from reference TRBV29-1 and TRBJ1-4, reads SAVISQKPSRDICQRGTSLTIQCQVDSQVTMMFWYRQQPGQSLTLIATANQGSEATYESGFVIDKFPISRPNLTFSTLTVSNMSPEDSSIYLCSVEILDLGEKLFFGSGTQLSVL.

This clonotype showed up just a few times. The V gene is TRBV15, the J gene TRBJ2-1; no definite D call. Germline CDR1 is LNHNV and CDR2 is YYDKDF (reference sequence). This CDR3 has 15 residues. Trimming shortened V by 0 bases and J by 3 bases, and 9 bases separated the two germline ends. This CDR3 reads CATSRDPRSYNEQFF. CDR3 coding DNA: TGTGCCACCAGCAGAGACCCCCGGAGCTACAATGAGCAGTTCTTC.

This clonotype was picked up a small number of times. The J gene is TRBJ1-1, the V gene TRBV2; D is unresolved. This CDR3 has 12 residues. Germline CDR1 and CDR2: SNHLY and FYNNEI. Trimming took 4 bases from V and 1 from J, leaving 4 bases between them. In DNA, the CDR3 is TGTGCCAGCAGTGTACAGAACACTGAAGCTTTCTTT. It translates to CASSVQNTEAFF. Using reference TRBV2 and TRBJ1-1 for the parts outside the CDR3, the full variable domain is EPEVTQTPSHQVTQMGQEVILRCVPISNHLYFYWYRQILGQKVEFLVSFYNNEISEKSEIFDDQFSVERPDGSNFTLKIRSTKLEDSAMYFCASSVQNTEAFFGQGTRLTVV.

This clonotype occurred many times. This chain joins TRBV11-3 and TRBJ2-7; D gene unclear. The CDR3 is 12 residues long. Trimming shortened V by 1 base and J by 3 bases, and 4 bases separated the two germline ends. The germline V gene has CDR1 SGHNT and CDR2 YENEEA. CDR3 nucleotides: TGTGCCAGCAGCTTAGTGAGCTACGAGCAGTACTTC. This translates into CASSLVSYEQYF.

The chain combines TRBV5-1 with TRBJ2-3; the D is unclear. From germline, CDR1 is SGHRS and CDR2 YFSETQ. Trimming stripped 0 bases from V and 2 bases from J, with 1 base between. The CDR3 is 12 amino acids. The CDR3 nucleotides read TGCGCCAGCAGCTTGGCCACAGATACGCAGTATTTT. The encoded protein is CASSLATDTQYF.

This clonotype was detected many times. This sequence joins TRBV28 and TRBJ2-7, with D hard to call. This CDR3 comprises 11 residues. V lost 0 bases and J 6 bases, leaving 3 bases between the germline ends. Germline V gene sequence: CDR1 MDHEN, CDR2 SYDVKM. CDR3 residues: CASSLWSEQYF. The CDR3, as DNA: TGTGCCAGCAGTTTATGGAGCGAGCAGTACTTC.

The rearrangement links TRBV19 to TRBJ2-1, with TRBD2 as a possible D gene (7 bases). CDR3 size: 18 residues. Germline loops: CDR1 LNHDA, CDR2 SQIVND (reference sequence). V was trimmed by 4 bases and J by 3 bases, leaving 22 bases between them. This CDR3 is CASSNPSGGGALYNEQFF. In nucleotides, the CDR3 is TGTGCCAGTAGTAACCCCTCGGGGGGCGGCGCACTCTACAATGAGCAGTTCTTC.

This sequence joins TRBV5-4 and TRBJ2-7; perhaps TRBD2 as D (6 bases). CDR1 and CDR2 (germline): SGHNT, YYREEE (reference sequence). CDR3 size: 15 residues. V lost 5 bases, J lost 0 bases, and 15 bases lay in between. CDR3 residues: CASSLGTLSSYEQYF. The CDR3 nucleotides are TGTGCCAGCAGTCTCGGGACTTTGAGCTCCTACGAGCAGTACTTC.

This clonotype has at least ten counts. V and J are TRBV4-1 and TRBJ1-2, with no clear D. This CDR3 is 15 amino acids long. Germline assignment: CDR1 MGHRA and CDR2 YSYEKL. Trimming pared 0 bases from V and 4 bases from J, leaving 12 bases between. The CDR3 loop reads CASSQDILSSYGYTF. The CDR3 region has the DNA TGCGCCAGCAGCCAAGATATCCTGAGCAGCTATGGCTACACCTTC.

This clonotype has just a few counts. This chain links TRBV7-2 with TRBJ2-1; 7 positions match TRBD2. This CDR3 is built from 14 residues. The ends lost 5 bases at V and 6 bases at J; junction bases unmatched: 7. Per the germline V gene, CDR1 is SGHTA and CDR2 is FQGNSA. This chain's CDR3 is CASSLYSGGNEQFF. CDR3 sequence (DNA): TGTGCCAGCAGCCTGTATTCGGGGGGCAATGAGCAGTTCTTC.

This clonotype was seen at least ten times. The chain combines TRBV29-1 with TRBJ2-3, with D possibly TRBD1 on 6 matching bases. This CDR3 region has 11 residues. The germline V gene has CDR1 SQVTM and CDR2 ANQGSEA. Trimming took off 8 bases at V and 4 bases at J, with 10 bases between the two ends. CDR3 sequence reads: CSHRVADTQYF. The CDR3 DNA reads as TGCAGCCACAGGGTCGCAGATACGCAGTATTTT.

This clonotype was counted ten times or more. The V gene is TRBV7-2, the J gene TRBJ1-4; unclear D gene. Germline CDR1 is SGHTA and CDR2 is FQGNSA. CDR3 size: 14 residues. With 5 bases removed from V and 7 bases from J, the gap between germline ends came to 14 bases. The CDR3 loop reads CASSQDGEGEKLFF. CDR3 coding DNA: TGTGCCAGCAGCCAGGATGGGGAAGGTGAAAAACTGTTTTTT.

This clonotype was found many times. V gene TRBV6-6 combines with J gene TRBJ1-5; the D is unclear. Trimming shortened V by 7 bases and J by 1 base, and 11 bases separated the two germline ends. CDR3 size: 14 residues. Germline V CDR1 and CDR2: MNHNY, SVGAGI (reference sequence). The CDR3 protein is CASIPLGSNQPQHF. The CDR3 DNA reads as TGTGCCAGCATTCCTCTTGGGAGCAATCAGCCCCAGCATTTT.

A note on this clonotype: The junction and the germline gene differ at one end; a read error may be behind it. This sequence joins TRBV5-1 and TRBJ1-1; 9 bases are shared with TRBD1. The length of the CDR3 is 15 residues. Germline lookup yields CDR1 SGHRS and CDR2 YFSETQ. The CDR3 DNA reads as TGCGCCAGCAGCTTGGCGACAGGGGGAAACACTGGAGCTTTCTTT. Its translation: CASSLATGGNTGAFF.

This clonotype was detected many times. The genes are TRBV6-4 and TRBJ2-1; perhaps D is TRBD1 or TRBD2 (5 bases each). V lost 6 bases to trimming and J lost 7 bases, with 16 bases between them. The CDR3 runs to 14 residues. Germline loops: CDR1 MRHNA, CDR2 SNTAGT. As DNA, the CDR3 is TGTGCCAGCAGCCTAGAGAGGGGAGAGAATGAGCAGTTCTTC. As protein: CASSLERGENEQFF.

Many counts were recorded for this clonotype. The V call is TRBV6-7, the J call TRBJ2-3; the D gene is possibly TRBD1 (6 bases). TRBV6-7 is filed as an ORF, its function uncertain. V lost 4 bases, J lost 5 bases, and 13 bases lay in between. The CDR3 spans 14 residues. The CDR3 nucleotides are TGTGCCAGCAGTTTCCGGGACACAGAAGATACGCAGTATTTT. This codes for CASSFRDTEDTQYF.

This clonotype was observed many times. V is TRBV7-9 and J is TRBJ1-2, with D uncertain. V lost 1 base to trimming and J lost 6 bases, with 6 bases between them. The CDR3 spans 12 residues. Per germline, CDR1 SEHNR and CDR2 FQNEAQ (reference sequence). The CDR3 reads CASSLVEDGYTF. CDR3 DNA sequence: TGTGCCAGCAGCTTAGTAGAGGATGGCTACACCTTC.

The V gene is TRBV14, the J gene TRBJ1-4; D uncertain. Germline V gene sequence: CDR1 SGHDN, CDR2 FVKESK. Trimming pared 6 bases from V and 9 bases from J, leaving 11 bases between. This CDR3 has 12 residues. This chain's CDR3 is CASSRLGKKLFF. DNA for the CDR3: TGTGCCAGCAGTAGGCTGGGGAAAAAACTGTTTTTT.

This clonotype occurred many times. J is TRBJ2-7 and V is TRBV5-4, with D possibly being TRBD2 (5 bases). V was cut by 1 base and J by 2 bases, with 10 bases left in between. The CDR3 runs 14 residues. Germline loops: CDR1 SGHNT, CDR2 YYREEE (reference sequence). CDR3 bases: TGTGCCAGCAGCTTGTATGGAGGACCCTACGAGCAGTACTTC. Amino acids: CASSLYGGPYEQYF.

The chain is built from TRBV2 and TRBJ1-5, with TRBD1 matching over 7 bases. Germline lookup yields CDR1 SNHLY and CDR2 FYNNEI. There are 14 residues in the CDR3. With V trimmed by 6 bases and J by 1 base, 3 bases remained unmatched. The CDR3: CASRAGGSNQPQHF. The CDR3 DNA follows: TGTGCCAGCAGAGCAGGGGGAAGCAATCAGCCCCAGCATTTT.

V is TRBV20-1 and J is TRBJ1-2; 8 positions match TRBD1. This CDR3 is 15 amino acids long. Germline CDR1 reads DFQATT; CDR2 reads SNEGSKA (reference sequence). The CDR3 sequence: CSPRRQGPTNYGYTF. The CDR3 nucleotides read TGCAGCCCGCGCCGACAGGGGCCGACTAACTATGGCTACACCTTC.

In this sample, this clonotype turned up many times. V usage is TRBV11-2 and J usage is TRBJ2-1, with 9 bases identical to TRBD2. The V and J ends lost 1 base and 9 bases, in that order; junction bases with no gene match: 13. This CDR3 has 17 residues. Germline V CDR1 and CDR2: SGHAT, FQNNGV. CDR3 in DNA: TGTGCCAGCAGCTTAGGGATCTTTGCGGGAGGGAGGTTTGAGCAGTTCTTC. Its protein is CASSLGIFAGGRFEQFF.

V is TRBV6-5 and J is TRBJ2-2, with D uncertain. The CDR3 contains 13 residues. Per the germline V gene, CDR1 is MNHEY and CDR2 is SVGAGI. V was cut by 1 base and J by 7 bases, with 7 bases left in between. The CDR3 is CASSYYAGGELFF. DNA of the CDR3: TGTGCCAGCAGTTACTACGCAGGCGGGGAGCTGTTTTTT.

The V call is TRBV20-1, the J call TRBJ2-7; D might be TRBD1 (6 bases). Germline assignment: CDR1 DFQATT and CDR2 SNEGSKA (reference sequence). The length of the CDR3 is 11 residues. The V end lost 3 bases, the J end lost 6 bases, and 9 bases lay between the germline ends. CDR3 region: CSASQGLEQYF. For the CDR3, the DNA is TGCAGTGCTAGCCAGGGGCTCGAGCAGTACTTC.

This clonotype was observed many times. The rearrangement links TRBV10-3 to TRBJ2-7, with a tentative D call TRBD1 (5 bases). The length of the CDR3 is 13 residues. V shed 3 bases and J shed 2 bases, with 8 bases lying between them. Looked up from germline, CDR1 is ENHRY and CDR2 is SYGVKD. CDR3 nucleotide sequence: TGTGCCATCAGTGAATCGACAGCCTACGAGCAGTACTTC. Its protein is CAISESTAYEQYF.

This clonotype was recorded a few times. The genes are TRBV29-1 and TRBJ2-1, with a possible D match to TRBD2 (11 bases). The CDR3 contains 18 residues. Trimming pared 8 bases from V and 7 bases from J, leaving 33 bases between. Germline V gives CDR1 SQVTM, CDR2 ANQGSEA. CDR3 region: CSTIRTGGTSGRGNEQFF. The CDR3 DNA reads TGCAGCACCATCCGGACAGGGGGAACTAGCGGGAGAGGGAATGAGCAGTTCTTC.

This chain connects TRBV5-4 to TRBJ1-1; D perhaps matches TRBD1 (5 bases). The germline CDR1 and CDR2 sequences are SGHNT and YYREEE (reference sequence). The germline V and J ends were trimmed by 0 bases and 4 bases, with 13 bases remaining between them. This CDR3 has 15 residues. CDR3: CASSLGDSEVTEAFF. CDR3 nucleotide sequence: TGTGCCAGCAGCTTGGGGGACTCGGAAGTCACTGAAGCTTTCTTT.

This clonotype was recorded at least ten times. The V call is TRBV12-3 or TRBV12-4, the J call TRBJ1-3, with D uncertain. CDR3 size: 14 residues. V gave up 5 bases and J gave up 0 bases, with 8 bases separating them. CDR3 residues: CASSNSDSGNTIYF. For the CDR3, the DNA is TGTGCCAGCAGTAACAGCGACTCTGGAAACACCATATATTTT.

This clonotype was found a few times. This chain links TRBV11-1 with TRBJ2-3, with a possible D match to TRBD1 (5 bases). Germline CDR1 SGHAT, CDR2 FQDESV (reference sequence). The CDR3 has 14 amino acids. Trimming removed 5 bases from V and 1 base from J, with 10 bases in between. The CDR3 reads CASSLGARTDTQYF. For the CDR3, the DNA is TGTGCCAGCAGCCTTGGGGCGCGCACAGATACGCAGTATTTT. The variable domain in full, completed from reference TRBV11-1 and TRBJ2-3, reads EAEVAQSPRYKITEKSQAVAFWCDPISGHATLYWYRQILGQGPELLVQFQDESVVDDSQLPKDRFSAERLKGVDSTLKIQPAELGDSAMYLCASSLGARTDTQYFGPGTRLTVL.

The CDR3 loop is CSVTDGPQETQYF. CDR3 nucleotide sequence: TGCAGTGTCACGGACGGGCCACAAGAGACCCAGTACTTC. The V and J genes are TRBV20-1 and TRBJ2-5; no definite D call. The germline CDR1 and CDR2 sequences are DFQATT and SNEGSKA (reference sequence). The CDR3 totals 13 residues. The germline V and J ends were trimmed by 7 bases and 2 bases, with 14 bases remaining between them.